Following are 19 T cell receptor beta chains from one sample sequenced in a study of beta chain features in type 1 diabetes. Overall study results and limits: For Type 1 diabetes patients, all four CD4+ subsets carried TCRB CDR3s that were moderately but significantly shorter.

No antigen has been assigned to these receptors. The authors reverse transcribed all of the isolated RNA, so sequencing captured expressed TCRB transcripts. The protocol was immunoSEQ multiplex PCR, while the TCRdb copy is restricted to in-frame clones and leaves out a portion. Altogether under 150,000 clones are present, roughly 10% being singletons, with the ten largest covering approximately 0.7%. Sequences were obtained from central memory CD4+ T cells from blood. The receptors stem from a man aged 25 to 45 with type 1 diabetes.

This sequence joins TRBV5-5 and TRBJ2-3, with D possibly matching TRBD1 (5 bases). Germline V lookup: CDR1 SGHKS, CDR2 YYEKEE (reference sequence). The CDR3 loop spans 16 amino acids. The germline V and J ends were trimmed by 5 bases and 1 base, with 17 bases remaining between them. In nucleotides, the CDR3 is TGTGCCAGCAGTCACGGATCAGGGCCAGGCACAGATACGCAGTATTTT. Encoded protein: CASSHGSGPGTDTQYF.

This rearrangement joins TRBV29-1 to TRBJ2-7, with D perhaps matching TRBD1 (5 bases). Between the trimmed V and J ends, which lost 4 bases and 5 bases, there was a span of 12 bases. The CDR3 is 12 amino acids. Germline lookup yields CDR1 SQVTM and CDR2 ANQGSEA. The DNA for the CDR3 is TGCAGCGTTGGAGCAGGGCCCAACGAGCAGTACTTC. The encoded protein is CSVGAGPNEQYF.

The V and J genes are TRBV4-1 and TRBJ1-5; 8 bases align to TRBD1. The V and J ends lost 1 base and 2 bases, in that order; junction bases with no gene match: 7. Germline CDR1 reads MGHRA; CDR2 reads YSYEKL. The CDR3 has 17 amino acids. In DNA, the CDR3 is TGCGCCAGCAGCCAAGTTTGGACAGGGTCGGGCAATCAGCCCCAGCATTTT. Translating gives CASSQVWTGSGNQPQHF.

CDR3 sequence (DNA): TGTGCCAGTAGTATCGGACTAGCGGGGCTCGGGGAGACCCAGTACTTC. Translating it yields CASSIGLAGLGETQYF. The chain uses TRBV19 and TRBJ2-5; 12 bases agree with TRBD2. V lost 3 bases to trimming and J lost 5 bases; unmatched junction nucleotides: 7. The CDR3 totals 16 residues. Germline CDR1 and CDR2: LNHDA and SQIVND (reference sequence).

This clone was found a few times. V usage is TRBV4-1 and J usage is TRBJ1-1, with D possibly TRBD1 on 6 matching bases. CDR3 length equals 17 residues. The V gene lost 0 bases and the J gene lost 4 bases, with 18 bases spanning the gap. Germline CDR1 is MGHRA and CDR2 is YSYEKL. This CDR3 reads CASSQDREGGRGTEAFF. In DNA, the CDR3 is TGCGCCAGCAGCCAAGACCGAGAAGGGGGAAGGGGCACTGAAGCTTTCTTT.

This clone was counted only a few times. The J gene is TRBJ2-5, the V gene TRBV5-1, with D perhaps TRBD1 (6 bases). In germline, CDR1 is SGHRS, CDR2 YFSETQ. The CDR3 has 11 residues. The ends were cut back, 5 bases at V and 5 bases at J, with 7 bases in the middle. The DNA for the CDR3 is TGCGCCAGCAGTACAGGGGAGACCCAGTACTTC. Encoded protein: CASSTGETQYF.

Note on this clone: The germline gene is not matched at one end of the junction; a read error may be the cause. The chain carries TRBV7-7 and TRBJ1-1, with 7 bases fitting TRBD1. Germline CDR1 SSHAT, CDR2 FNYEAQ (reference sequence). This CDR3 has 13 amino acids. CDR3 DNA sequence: TGTGCTAGCAGCTTAGACAGGGACACTGAAGCTTTCTTT. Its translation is CASSLDRDTEAFF.

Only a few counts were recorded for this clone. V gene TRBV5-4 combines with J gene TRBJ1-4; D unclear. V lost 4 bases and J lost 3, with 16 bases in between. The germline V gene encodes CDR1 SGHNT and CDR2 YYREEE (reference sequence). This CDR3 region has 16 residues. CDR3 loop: CASSPQKGAPNEKLFF. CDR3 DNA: TGTGCCAGCAGCCCCCAAAAGGGAGCTCCTAATGAAAAACTGTTTTTT.

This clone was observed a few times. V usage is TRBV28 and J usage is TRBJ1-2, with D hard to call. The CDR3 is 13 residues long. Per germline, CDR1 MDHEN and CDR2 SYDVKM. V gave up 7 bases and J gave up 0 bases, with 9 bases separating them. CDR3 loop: CASTPGANYGYTF. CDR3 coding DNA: TGTGCCAGCACCCCGGGTGCTAACTATGGCTACACCTTC.

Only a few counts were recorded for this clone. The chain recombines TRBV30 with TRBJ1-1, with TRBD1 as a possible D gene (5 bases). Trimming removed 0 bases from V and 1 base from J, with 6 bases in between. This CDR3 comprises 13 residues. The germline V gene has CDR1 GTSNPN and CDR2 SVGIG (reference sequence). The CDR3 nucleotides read TGTGCCTGGAGTGTAAGGGGGAACACTGAAGCTTTCTTT. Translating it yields CAWSVRGNTEAFF.

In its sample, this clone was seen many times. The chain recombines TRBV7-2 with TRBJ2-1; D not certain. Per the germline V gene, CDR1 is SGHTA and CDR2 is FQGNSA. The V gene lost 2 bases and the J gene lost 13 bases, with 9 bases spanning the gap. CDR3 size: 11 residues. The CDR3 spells CASSLMGRQFF. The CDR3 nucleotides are TGTGCCAGCAGCTTAATGGGCCGCCAGTTCTTC. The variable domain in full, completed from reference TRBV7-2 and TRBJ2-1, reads GAGVSQSPSNKVTEKGKDVELRCDPISGHTALYWYRQSLGQGLEFLIYFQGNSAPDKSGLPSDRFSAERTGGSVSTLTIQRTQQEDSAVYLCASSLMGRQFFGPGTRLTVL.

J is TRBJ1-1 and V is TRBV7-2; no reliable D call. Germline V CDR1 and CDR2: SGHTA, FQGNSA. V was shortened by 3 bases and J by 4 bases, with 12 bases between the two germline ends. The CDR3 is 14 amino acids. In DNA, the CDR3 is TGTGCCAGCAGCTTGCAGGCGGCGGGCACTGAAGCTTTCTTT. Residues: CASSLQAAGTEAFF.

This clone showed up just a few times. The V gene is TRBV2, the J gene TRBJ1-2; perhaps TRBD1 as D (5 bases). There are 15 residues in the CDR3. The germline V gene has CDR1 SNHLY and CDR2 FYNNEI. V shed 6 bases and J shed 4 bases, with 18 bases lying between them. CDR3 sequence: CASSLRDYGSYGYTF. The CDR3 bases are TGTGCCAGCAGCCTCAGGGATTACGGGAGCTATGGCTACACCTTC.

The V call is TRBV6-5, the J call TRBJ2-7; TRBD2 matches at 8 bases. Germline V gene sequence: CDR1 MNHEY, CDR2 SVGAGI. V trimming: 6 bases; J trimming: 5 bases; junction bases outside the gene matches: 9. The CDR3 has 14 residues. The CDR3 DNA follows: TGTGCCAGCAGCCTAAGCGGGGGTAGAAACGAGCAGTACTTC. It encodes CASSLSGGRNEQYF.

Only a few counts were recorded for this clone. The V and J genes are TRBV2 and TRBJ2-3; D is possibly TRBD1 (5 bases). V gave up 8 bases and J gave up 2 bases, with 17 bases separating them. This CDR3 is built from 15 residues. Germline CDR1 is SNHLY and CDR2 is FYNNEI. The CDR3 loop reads CASGKDKSYTDTQYF. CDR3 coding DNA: TGTGCCAGCGGAAAGGACAAGTCCTACACAGATACGCAGTATTTT.

In nucleotides, the CDR3 is TGTGCCAGCAGCACCTCACCAGGGTCTGAAGCTTTCTTT. It yields the protein CASSTSPGSEAFF. The chain links TRBV9 to TRBJ1-1; TRBD1 might be the D (5 bases). Germline-derived CDR1 and CDR2 are SGDLS and YYNGEE. The CDR3 consists of 13 residues. Trimming left V 4 bases short and J 6 bases short, with 13 bases between.

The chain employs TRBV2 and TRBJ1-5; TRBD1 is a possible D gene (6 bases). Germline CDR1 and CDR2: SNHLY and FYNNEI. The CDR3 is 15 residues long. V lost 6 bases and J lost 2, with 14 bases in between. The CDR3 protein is CASRDKQGGNQPQHF. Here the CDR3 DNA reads TGTGCCAGCAGGGATAAACAGGGAGGCAATCAGCCCCAGCATTTT. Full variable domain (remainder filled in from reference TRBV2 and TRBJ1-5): EPEVTQTPSHQVTQMGQEVILRCVPISNHLYFYWYRQILGQKVEFLVSFYNNEISEKSEIFDDQFSVERPDGSNFTLKIRSTKLEDSAMYFCASRDKQGGNQPQHFGDGTRLSIL.

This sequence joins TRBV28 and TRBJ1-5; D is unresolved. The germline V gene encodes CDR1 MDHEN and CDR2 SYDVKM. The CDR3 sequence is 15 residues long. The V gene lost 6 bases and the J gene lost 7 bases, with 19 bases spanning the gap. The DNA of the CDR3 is TGTGCCAGCAGATTTAGGACTTTCCCCAGGCAGCCCCAGCATTTT. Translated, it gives CASRFRTFPRQPQHF.

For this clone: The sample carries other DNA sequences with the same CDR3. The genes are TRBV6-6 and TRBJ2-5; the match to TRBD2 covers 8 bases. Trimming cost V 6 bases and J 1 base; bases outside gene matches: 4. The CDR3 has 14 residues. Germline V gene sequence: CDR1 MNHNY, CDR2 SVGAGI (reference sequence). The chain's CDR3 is CASSASGGQETQYF. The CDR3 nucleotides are TGTGCCAGCAGCGCCAGCGGGGGCCAAGAGACCCAGTACTTC.